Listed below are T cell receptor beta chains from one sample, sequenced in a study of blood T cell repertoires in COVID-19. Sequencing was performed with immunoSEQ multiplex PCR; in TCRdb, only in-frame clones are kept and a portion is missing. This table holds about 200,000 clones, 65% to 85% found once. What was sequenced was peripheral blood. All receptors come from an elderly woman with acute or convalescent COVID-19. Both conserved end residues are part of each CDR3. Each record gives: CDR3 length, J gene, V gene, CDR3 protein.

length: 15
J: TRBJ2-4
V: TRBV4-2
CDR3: CASSQDVRDQNIQYF

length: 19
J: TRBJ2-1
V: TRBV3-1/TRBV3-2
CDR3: CASSPTMGLPSVRHNEQFF

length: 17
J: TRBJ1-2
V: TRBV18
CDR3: CASSPLPPDSEERGYTF

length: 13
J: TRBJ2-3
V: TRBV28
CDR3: CASTLPTGNTQYF

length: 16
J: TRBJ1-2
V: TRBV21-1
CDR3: CASSKRPGQEFYGYTF

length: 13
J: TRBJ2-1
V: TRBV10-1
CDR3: CAGNRGSYNEQFF

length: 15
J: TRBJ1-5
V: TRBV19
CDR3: CASSTTGGRGQPQHF

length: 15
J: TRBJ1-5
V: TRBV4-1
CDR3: CASSLRDQDRQPQHF

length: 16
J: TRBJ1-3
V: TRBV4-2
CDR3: CASSQDLGASGNTIYF

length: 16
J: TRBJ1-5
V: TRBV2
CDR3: CASSDGYSFSNQPQHF

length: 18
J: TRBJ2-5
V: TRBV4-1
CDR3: CASSHFRTSGRFIETQYF

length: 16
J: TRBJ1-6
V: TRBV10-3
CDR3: CAISAFDGTNNSPLHF

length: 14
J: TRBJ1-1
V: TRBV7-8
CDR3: CASSLMTADPEAFF

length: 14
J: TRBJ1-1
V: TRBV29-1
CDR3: CSVEKGTGKSEAFF

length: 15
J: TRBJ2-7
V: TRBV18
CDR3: CASSPAGAPFYEQYF

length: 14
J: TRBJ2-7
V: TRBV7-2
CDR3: CASSMDRGSYEQYF

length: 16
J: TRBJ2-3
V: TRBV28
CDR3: CASSLSALGGTDTQYF

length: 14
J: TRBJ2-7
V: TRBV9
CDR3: CASSVGQGNYEQYF

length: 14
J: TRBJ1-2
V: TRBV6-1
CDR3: CASSETTGPRGYTF

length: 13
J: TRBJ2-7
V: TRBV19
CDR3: CASSSGVQGEQYF

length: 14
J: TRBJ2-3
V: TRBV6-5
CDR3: CASRFGRDTDTQYF

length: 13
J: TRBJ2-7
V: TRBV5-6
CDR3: CASSLDSTYEQYF

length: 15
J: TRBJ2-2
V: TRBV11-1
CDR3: CASSLIQGRAGELFF

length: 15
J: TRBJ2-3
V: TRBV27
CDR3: CASSLGGRVVDTQYF

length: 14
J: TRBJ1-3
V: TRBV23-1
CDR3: CAREGAHSGNTIYF

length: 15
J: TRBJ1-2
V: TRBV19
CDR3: CASSMGHNSNYGYTF

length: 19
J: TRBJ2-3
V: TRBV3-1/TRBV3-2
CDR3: CASSQFSSPTSGYTDTQYF

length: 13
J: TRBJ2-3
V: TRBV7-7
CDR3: CASSFTQGGTQYF

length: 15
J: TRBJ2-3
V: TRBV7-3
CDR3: CASSSGLAGTDTQYF

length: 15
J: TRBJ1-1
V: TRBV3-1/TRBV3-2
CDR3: CASSQERLGSPEAFF

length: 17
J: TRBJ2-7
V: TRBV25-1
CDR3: CASSRDSGTGITYEQYF